This is a list of T cell receptor beta chains from one sample in a study of high-grade serous ovarian cancer treatment subgroups. The assay was immunoSEQ multiplex PCR, and TCRdb's table has in-frame clones only and misses some. The data contain about 4,800 clones, about 73% of them seen just once; the ten biggest clones take up approximately 10%. The specimen sequenced was tumor tissue. These receptors originate from a human donor with high-grade serous ovarian cancer. Both conserved end residues are trimmed from each CDR3. Fields, in order: CDR3 length, D gene, J gene, V gene, CDR3 protein. A D gene is named only where the DNA matches it firmly.

13,.,TRBJ1-5,TRBV19,ASSEVPQGGQPQH
14,TRBD1,TRBJ1-2,TRBV13,ASSSSKVGQGDGYT
14,TRBD2,TRBJ2-3,TRBV9,ASSVGRGDSTDTQY
12,.,TRBJ2-1,TRBV4-1,ASSQEARDNEQF
11,.,TRBJ2-1,TRBV6-1,ASKASSYNEQF
13,.,TRBJ1-4,TRBV5-1,ASRGTTSTNEKLF
14,TRBD1,TRBJ2-6,TRBV7-9,ASSLQTGSGANVLT
16,.,TRBJ2-7,TRBV15,ATSRSGGPGEKTYEQY
12,.,TRBJ1-4,TRBV11-1,ASTIGATNEKLF
9,.,TRBJ2-7,TRBV20-1,SARDSYEQY
13,.,TRBJ2-6,TRBV7-8,ASSLPGSGANVLT
10,.,TRBJ1-2,TRBV19,ASSTLRVGYT
13,.,TRBJ2-2,TRBV7-2,ASSFGLSNTGELF
14,TRBD1,TRBJ1-1,TRBV4-3,ASSQFTGAPNTEAF
14,TRBD2,TRBJ2-3,TRBV4-3,ASSQQPGLAGDTQY
12,.,TRBJ1-1,TRBV7-2,ASSLGQLNTEAF
10,.,TRBJ2-3,TRBV11-2,ASSPEVATEY
13,.,TRBJ1-4,TRBV19,ASKASGGQGEKLF
13,.,TRBJ1-2,TRBV5-4,ASSLVAGSNYGYT
14,.,TRBJ1-6,TRBV18,ASSPRDSSYNSPLH
12,.,TRBJ2-1,TRBV13,ASSRDKRSNEQF
10,TRBD1,TRBJ2-3,TRBV27,ASSLPGGTQY
12,TRBD1,TRBJ2-7,TRBV19,ASSRDRVFYEQY
13,TRBD2,TRBJ2-7,TRBV5-1,ASSPVTSGAYEQY
14,TRBD1,TRBJ1-1,TRBV5-6,ASSFFGAGGNTEAF
14,TRBD2,TRBJ2-2,TRBV15,ATSRERGRDTGELF
16,.,TRBJ2-1,TRBV2,ASSEAGGWGRSYNEQF
11,.,TRBJ1-3,TRBV2,ASRLNSGNTIY
13,.,TRBJ1-5,TRBV27,ASSLSGREYQPQH
9,.,TRBJ2-5,TRBV18,ASSLQETQY
13,TRBD2,TRBJ2-1,TRBV7-2,ASSPEGSGGAGQF
14,.,TRBJ1-2,TRBV6-5,ASSYSKSPRSGGYT
11,.,TRBJ1-2,TRBV2,ASSDRGSYGYT
15,.,TRBJ1-5,TRBV6-1,ASSEMDGESGSAPQH
14,TRBD2,TRBJ2-5,TRBV9,ASSLTPGLAEETQY
13,.,TRBJ2-2,TRBV6-6,ASSYIPNGAGELF
11,.,TRBJ1-4,TRBV6-1,ASSELMSEKLF
9,.,TRBJ2-1,TRBV7-9,ASSLADEQF
12,TRBD1,TRBJ1-1,TRBV5-1,ASSTGQGTTEAF
13,.,TRBJ1-3,TRBV19,ASRIDPARGNTIY
12,TRBD1,TRBJ2-2,TRBV10-3,AISESGDSGELF
13,TRBD1,TRBJ2-7,TRBV7-3,ASSPLRDRDYEQY
13,TRBD2,TRBJ2-1,TRBV5-1,ASSLGTSSYNEQF
13,TRBD1,TRBJ1-6,TRBV9,ASSVGQGINSPLH
12,.,TRBJ2-7,TRBV2,ASSVTVTGYEQY
12,TRBD2,TRBJ2-3,TRBV28,ASGGRAGTDTQY
14,TRBD2,TRBJ2-3,TRBV5-5,ASSLGTSGRGDTQY
14,.,TRBJ1-4,TRBV11-2,ASSPGWAGINEKLF
11,.,TRBJ1-5,TRBV7-9,ASNSQADQPQH
11,.,TRBJ2-7,TRBV7-6,ASSLGRDYEQY
13,.,TRBJ2-2,TRBV9,ASSVVRGPVGELF